This T cell receptor (beta chain) comes out of a study of T cell changes during pregnancy in multiple sclerosis. Looked up from germline, CDR1 is MNHEY and CDR2 is SMNVEV (reference sequence). V lost 6 bases to trimming and J lost 6 bases; unmatched junction nucleotides: 7. The CDR3 has 14 amino acids. Sequencing used immunoSEQ multiplex PCR; TCRdb keeps in-frame clones, though not all of them. The sample lists tens of thousands of clones, around 90% occurring once. The clonotype comes from a female donor with multiple sclerosis, enrolled in a pregnancy study. The chain carries TRBV27 and TRBJ2-1; 8 nucleotides agree with TRBD1. The specimen comprised CD8+ T cells from peripheral blood mononuclear cells, sampled before pregnancy. The CDR3 sequence is CASRDRVSLNEQFF. The CDR3 nucleotides are TGTGCCAGCAGGGACAGGGTGTCCCTCAATGAGCAGTTCTTC.